Listed below are T cell receptor beta chains from one sample, sequenced in a study of cytomegalovirus exposure and HLA in healthy donors. Repertoires were generated with immunoSEQ multiplex PCR, while TCRdb's copy carries only in-frame clones and drops some. The table records around 60,000 clones, approximately 90% of them present only once. Source material: PBMCs. These receptors originate from a man younger than 35 in good health and CMV-seronegative. The CDR3 runs from the conserved cysteine through the conserved F or W. D genes are given only for firm matches. Clone sizes are given selectively: once, few, many, or a class where the clone is expanded.

clone_size j_call d_call v_call cdr3_nt cdr3_aa
. TRBJ2-1 TRBD2 TRBV7-7 TGTGCTAGCAGCCCGGGACTAGCGGGAGGGCTGTCCTACAATGAGCAGTTCTTC CASSPGLAGGLSYNEQFF
. TRBJ2-5 TRBD1 TRBV10-3 TGTGCCATCAGTAAACAGGGGGTGGAAGAGACCCAGTACTTC CAISKQGVEETQYF
. TRBJ1-3 . TRBV6-5 TGTGCCAGCATGTCGTCTGGAAACACCATATATTTT CASMSSGNTIYF
. TRBJ2-1 . TRBV15 TGTGCCACCGGCCGGAGTTTGATCAATGAGCAGTTCTTC CATGRSLINEQFF
. TRBJ2-6 TRBD2 TRBV7-2 TGTGCCAGCAGCCCTGTAGCGGGAGGGCGCTCTGGGGCCAACGTCCTGACTTTC CASSPVAGGRSGANVLTF
. TRBJ2-7 . TRBV18 TGTGCCAGCTCACCCAACAGAGACAACTCCTACGAGCAGTACTTC CASSPNRDNSYEQYF
once TRBJ1-1 TRBD1 TRBV2 TGTGCCAGCAGTGTGACAGGGAGCAACACTGAAGCTTTCTTT CASSVTGSNTEAFF
once TRBJ2-7 TRBD1 TRBV18 TGTGCCAGCTCACCACCCTCCAGGGGGCAGAAAGAGCAGTACTTC CASSPPSRGQKEQYF
. TRBJ1-2 TRBD1 TRBV6-5 TGTGCCAGCAGTTACTCGACAGGGGATGGAGTAGGCGGCTACACCTTC CASSYSTGDGVGGYTF
. TRBJ1-4 . TRBV28 TGTGCCAGCAGTTTAGGGGGAGGTTTGAATGAAAAACTGTTTTTT CASSLGGGLNEKLFF
once TRBJ1-2 . TRBV6-1 TGTGCCAGCAGTCGGAACGAAGCGTTTGGCTACACCTTC CASSRNEAFGYTF
. TRBJ2-7 TRBD1 TRBV27 TGTGCCAGCAGTTTAGGGGGACAGGGGGTCTCCTACGAGCAGTACTTC CASSLGGQGVSYEQYF
. TRBJ2-3 TRBD2 TRBV4-2 TGTGCCAGCAGCCACCCCGTTAGCGGGATGGGGACAGATACGCAGTATTTT CASSHPVSGMGTDTQYF
. TRBJ2-7 . TRBV27 TGTGCCAGCCGAAGTTTTAGCGGGACAGATAACTCCTACGAGCAGTACTTC CASRSFSGTDNSYEQYF
. TRBJ2-4 TRBD1 TRBV5-1 TGCGCCAGCAGCTTGGATTCTCCAACGACAGGGGACATTCAGTACTTC CASSLDSPTTGDIQYF
. TRBJ2-3 . TRBV27 TGTGCCAGCAGTTCAGCGGCCTTTTATACGCAGTATTTT CASSSAAFYTQYF
. TRBJ2-5 . TRBV28 TGTGCCAGCAGTTTAGGCGGGGCCGTACAAGAGACCCAGTACTTC CASSLGGAVQETQYF
. TRBJ2-7 TRBD1 TRBV9 TGTGCCAGCAGCGTAGCCGGGACAGTCTCCTACGAGCAGTACTTC CASSVAGTVSYEQYF
once TRBJ1-5 . TRBV6-1 TGTGCCAGCGGACTTAGCAATCAGCCCCAGCATTTT CASGLSNQPQHF
. TRBJ1-2 TRBD1 TRBV5-5 TGTGCCAGCAAAACCGGGACAGGGACCGATGGCTACACCTTC CASKTGTGTDGYTF
. TRBJ1-4 . TRBV4-1 TGCGCCAGCAGCCCGTGGGGCCGAGAAGATGAAAAACTGTTTTTT CASSPWGREDEKLFF
. TRBJ2-1 . TRBV5-6 TGTGCCAGCAGCTTAACTGCGGGTGCCCTCACCTACAATGAGCAGTTCTTC CASSLTAGALTYNEQFF
. TRBJ2-1 TRBD2 TRBV2 TGTGCCAGCACCACGGAGGGGACTAGCGGTTACAATGAGCAGTTCTTC CASTTEGTSGYNEQFF
few TRBJ2-5 . TRBV19 TGTGCCAGTAGTTCGGTAGTACAAGAGACCCAGTACTTC CASSSVVQETQYF
. TRBJ1-1 . TRBV2 TGTGCCAGCGCAGAAATGGTCAACACTGAAGCTTTCTTT CASAEMVNTEAFF
. TRBJ2-1 TRBD2 TRBV2 TGTGCCAGCAGTGATGGCGGGAGCCCCTACAATGAGCAGTTCTTC CASSDGGSPYNEQFF
once TRBJ1-5 . TRBV7-9 TGTGCCAGCAGCTTAGACAGAAATCAGCCCCAGCATTTT CASSLDRNQPQHF
few TRBJ1-4 . TRBV5-5 TGTGCCAGCAGGTTAGGGGCAACTAATGAAAAACTGTTTTTT CASRLGATNEKLFF
. TRBJ2-3 TRBD2 TRBV10-2 TGCGCCAGCAAGCGACTAGCGGGAGGTCTCACAGATACGCAGTATTTT CASKRLAGGLTDTQYF
. TRBJ2-1 TRBD2 TRBV11-1 TGTGCCAGCAGCTTCAGCTCTAGCGGGAGTTTCAATGAGCAGTTCTTC CASSFSSSGSFNEQFF
. TRBJ2-5 . TRBV30 TGTGCCTGGAGCCGGGGGAAACAAGAGACCCAGTACTTC CAWSRGKQETQYF
. TRBJ1-4 . TRBV27 TGTGCCAGCAGTCCCCGACAACCAACTAATGAAAAACTGTTTTTT CASSPRQPTNEKLFF
. TRBJ2-2 TRBD1 TRBV5-8 TGTGCCAGCAACCATAGGGACAGAGGGCCCGGGGAGCTGTTTTTT CASNHRDRGPGELFF
. TRBJ2-3 . TRBV27 TGTGCCAGCAGTTTAGAGGTCGGTGGGTACACAGATACGCAGTATTTT CASSLEVGGYTDTQYF
. TRBJ1-2 . TRBV6-5 TGTGCCAGCAGGGCAGGGTCTGGCTACACCTTC CASRAGSGYTF
. TRBJ2-3 TRBD2 TRBV10-3 TGTGCCATCAGCTCAGCGGGGGGGGTGGATACGCAGTATTTT CAISSAGGVDTQYF
. TRBJ2-3 TRBD2 TRBV6-5 TGTGCCAGCAGTTACTCGAGTAGCGGGTGGACAGATACGCAGTATTTT CASSYSSSGWTDTQYF
. TRBJ2-7 . TRBV7-2 TGTGCCAGCAGCTTATATGGTGGCTTAGCGGACTACGAGCAGTACTTC CASSLYGGLADYEQYF
. TRBJ1-4 TRBD1 TRBV6-5 TGTGCCAGCAGGACAGGGGAGGAGGAAAAACTGTTTTTT CASRTGEEEKLFF
. TRBJ2-5 . TRBV5-1 TGCGCCAGCAGCAGCGGTCAAGAGACCCAGTACTTC CASSSGQETQYF
. TRBJ2-7 TRBD2 TRBV19 TGTGCCAGTAGTTTGATAGCTAGCGGGAGTTACGAGCAGTACTTC CASSLIASGSYEQYF
. TRBJ1-1 TRBD1 TRBV28 TGTGCCAGCAGTCCCCAAACGACAGGGAGTCCTGAAGCTTTCTTT CASSPQTTGSPEAFF
. TRBJ1-2 TRBD1 TRBV29-1 TGCAGCGCACAGGGGAACTATGGCTACACCTTC CSAQGNYGYTF
once TRBJ1-1 . TRBV18 TGTGCCAGCTCACCAGGAGAAATAAACACTGAAGCTTTCTTT CASSPGEINTEAFF
. TRBJ1-5 . TRBV6-1 TGTGCCAGCAGTGAGGACAGTGACTATAGCAATCAGCCCCAGCATTTT CASSEDSDYSNQPQHF
. TRBJ2-1 TRBD2 TRBV5-1 TGCGCCAGCAGCTTGGCCATAGCGGGAGGCCGCGCCTCCTACAATGAGCAGTTCTTC CASSLAIAGGRASYNEQFF
. TRBJ2-1 TRBD2 TRBV19 TGTGCCAGTAGTTCCCTCACTAGCGGGGCGAACAATGAGCAGTTCTTC CASSSLTSGANNEQFF
. TRBJ2-1 . TRBV15 TGTGCCACCAGCAGAGGCGAACCCGGGAATGAGCAGTTCTTC CATSRGEPGNEQFF
. TRBJ2-2 TRBD1 TRBV28 TGTGCCAGCAGCATAAGGACAGGGAACACCGGGGAGCTGTTTTTT CASSIRTGNTGELFF
few TRBJ2-7 . TRBV19 TGTGCCAGTAGTATTGGGCAGCCGTACGAGCAGTACTTC CASSIGQPYEQYF
. TRBJ2-2 . TRBV19 TGTGCCAGTAGTATCAGGGGCAGGGCCGGGGAGCTGTTTTTT CASSIRGRAGELFF
. TRBJ2-1 TRBD2 TRBV28 TGTGCCAGCGGGTCCCGGGAGGCGAATGAGCAGTTCTTC CASGSREANEQFF
once TRBJ1-3 TRBD1 TRBV28 TGTGCCAGCAGCCTCTATGGGACAGGGTTGAACACCATATATTTT CASSLYGTGLNTIYF
. TRBJ2-5 . TRBV6-5 TGTGCCAGCAGTTACACGGAGTTCGGAGAGACCCAGTACTTC CASSYTEFGETQYF
. TRBJ2-7 . TRBV6-4 TGTGCCAGCAGTGAAGGTGGAGCGGCCCCCTACGAGCAGTACTTC CASSEGGAAPYEQYF
. TRBJ1-1 . TRBV2 TGTGCCAGCCTACAGGGAGAAAGGCTAGCTGAAGCTTTCTTT CASLQGERLAEAFF
. TRBJ1-2 . TRBV28 TGTGCCAGCAGTTTAAATGGGGGGATGGGGGACTATGGCTACACCTTC CASSLNGGMGDYGYTF
. TRBJ2-3 . TRBV7-2 TGTGCCAGCAGCTTAGGCGCAGGGGCGAAAGATACGCAGTATTTT CASSLGAGAKDTQYF
once TRBJ2-5 . TRBV13 TGTGCCAGCAGCTTACAACAGGGCCAAGAGACCCAGTACTTC CASSLQQGQETQYF